This section outlines one T cell receptor (beta chain) sequence together with its context. This clonotype was seen repeatedly, ten times or more. Its antigen remains undetermined. Per-base quality was not reported, and no clone a single base away is much larger than it. CDR1 is given as SGHNT and CDR2 as YYREEE, both from the germline V gene (reference sequence). Including the terminal cysteine and phenylalanine, the CDR3 comprises 15 residues. This entry keeps only the CDR3 DNA: 45 bases, framed from base 1. Trimming accounts for 4 bases at V and 5 bases at J, while the number of junction bases matched to no gene is 7. This entry comes from a study of T cells after yellow fever vaccination (dated by TCRdb to about 2019). Looking at the study overall: The SMART-Seq v4 Ultra Low Input RNA kit was used to prepare libraries from fractions with low cell numbers. To track T-cell clones before and after primary and booster YFV17D yellow fever vaccination, bulk TCR alpha and beta repertoires were sequenced longitudinally. Two healthy male donors made up the cohort, one aged 18 to 30 years and the other aged 30 to 40 years. Blood was drawn at multiple timepoints before and after primary and secondary immunization, with bulk PBMC replicates and cell subsets isolated. Study-wide conclusions, independent of this receptor: A small share of clonotypes was detected in both CD4 and CD8 compartments, with the overlap likely arising from convergent recombination. Only a couple of donors were included in the study, so the extent to which the findings can be generalized is limited. Computational filtering was required because FACS-sorted repertoires could contain abundant contaminating clonotypes from the bulk population. After the booster, most of the clones that had expanded following primary vaccination were detected again (approximately 95% of CD4 and around 88% of CD8), which suggests that memory was broadly maintained. The secondary T-cell response was weaker than the primary response but faster, peaking on day 5 instead of day 15.

Reading the label with the study, this specimen's treatment or condition is: live attenuated yellow fever vaccine strain. PBMCs were isolated from peripheral blood using a standard Ficoll-Paque protocol. Dynabeads CD4 and CD8 positive selection kits were used to isolate the CD4 and CD8 T-cell fractions. RNA was extracted with TriZol from bulk PBMCs, CD4 and CD8 fractions, and dextramer-positive and dextramer-negative fractions. TCR cDNA was made using 5'RACE template switching, a step that added a universal primer site and unique molecular identifiers. cDNA synthesis was primed from both the TCR alpha and TCR beta constant segments. Library amplification used two PCR steps, and the second PCR step added sample barcodes and sequencing adapters. Libraries were sequenced on Illumina HiSeq 2500 (2x100 bp) or NovaSeq (2x150 bp). Concerning the study's data processing: Demultiplexing of reads and collapsing into UMI consensus sequences were performed with MIGEC, and V(D)J alignment was carried out with MiXCR. Using edgeR on replicate PBMC samples, clonotypes were called vaccine-responding if FDR was below 0.01 and the log2 fold change was above 5 up to day 15. Each bulk clonotype was labeled CD4 or CD8 based on which sequenced repertoire, CD4 or CD8, contained the clonotype at higher abundance. TCRdb handled the public reads itself, with Q25 trimming in fastp and clone calling in MiXCR, and kept productive beta chains. Each CDR3 protein appears once, grouped with its most common genes and DNA. V and J calls and clone size were set by TCRdb, not the authors. For this sample the table gives 110,000 to 150,000 distinct CDR3 sequences, of which 6.6% were detected only once. The ten largest make up more than 0.6% of the sample.

The TCR sequence derives from a man under 40 who received the YFV17D yellow fever vaccine. The sequencing here drew on CD4+ T cells sorted from PBMCs, taken 10 days after the yellow fever booster vaccination. The rearrangement combines TRBV5-4 with TRBJ1-1; TRBD1 fits 11 bases in the junction. The DNA reads TGTGCCAGCAGCCGTGGGGGACAGGGGGGTACTGAAGCTTTCTTT. This translates into CASSRGGQGGTEAFF.